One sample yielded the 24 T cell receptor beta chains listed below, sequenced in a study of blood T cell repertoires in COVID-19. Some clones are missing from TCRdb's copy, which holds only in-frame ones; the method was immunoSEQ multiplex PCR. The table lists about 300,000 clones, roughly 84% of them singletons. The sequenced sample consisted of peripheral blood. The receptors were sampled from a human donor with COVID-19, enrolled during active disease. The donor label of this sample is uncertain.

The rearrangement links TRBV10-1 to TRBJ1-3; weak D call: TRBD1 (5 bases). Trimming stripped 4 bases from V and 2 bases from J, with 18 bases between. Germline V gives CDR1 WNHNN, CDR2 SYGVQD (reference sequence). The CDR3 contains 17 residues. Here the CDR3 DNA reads TGCGCCAGCAGTGGGATCCCACAGGTAGGAGCTGGAAACACCATATATTTT. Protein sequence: CASSGIPQVGAGNTIYF.

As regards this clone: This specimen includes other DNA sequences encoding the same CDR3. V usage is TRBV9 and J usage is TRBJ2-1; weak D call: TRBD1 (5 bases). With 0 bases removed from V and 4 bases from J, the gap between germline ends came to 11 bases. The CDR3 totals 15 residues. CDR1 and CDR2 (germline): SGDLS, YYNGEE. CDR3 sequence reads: CASSVERWTYNEQFF. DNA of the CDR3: TGTGCCAGCAGCGTAGAAAGGTGGACATACAATGAGCAGTTCTTC.

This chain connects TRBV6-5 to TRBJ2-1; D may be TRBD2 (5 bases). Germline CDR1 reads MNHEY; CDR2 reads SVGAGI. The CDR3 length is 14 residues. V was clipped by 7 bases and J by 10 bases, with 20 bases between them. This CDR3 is CASNRGGPNIEQFF. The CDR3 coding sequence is TGTGCCAGCAATCGTGGAGGCCCGAATATCGAGCAGTTCTTC.

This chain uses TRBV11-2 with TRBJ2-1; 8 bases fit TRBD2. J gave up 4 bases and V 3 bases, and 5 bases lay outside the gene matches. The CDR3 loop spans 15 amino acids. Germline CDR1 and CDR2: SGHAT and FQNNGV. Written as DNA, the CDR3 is TGTGCCAGCAGCTTCGAGCGGGAGCCTTACAATGAGCAGTTCTTC. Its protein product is CASSFEREPYNEQFF.

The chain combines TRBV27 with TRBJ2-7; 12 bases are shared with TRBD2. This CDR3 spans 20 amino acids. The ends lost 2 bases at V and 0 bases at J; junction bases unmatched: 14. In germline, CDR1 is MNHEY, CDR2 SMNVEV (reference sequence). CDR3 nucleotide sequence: TGTGCCAGCAGTTTACCCCTGACTAGCGGGAGCCCTGGTGGCTCCTACGAGCAGTACTTC. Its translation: CASSLPLTSGSPGGSYEQYF.

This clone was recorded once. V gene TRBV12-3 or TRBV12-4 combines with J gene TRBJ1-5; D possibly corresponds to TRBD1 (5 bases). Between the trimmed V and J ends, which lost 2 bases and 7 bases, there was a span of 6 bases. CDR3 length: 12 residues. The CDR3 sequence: CASSLRGQPQHF. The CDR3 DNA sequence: TGTGCCAGCAGTTTAAGGGGCCAGCCCCAGCATTTT.

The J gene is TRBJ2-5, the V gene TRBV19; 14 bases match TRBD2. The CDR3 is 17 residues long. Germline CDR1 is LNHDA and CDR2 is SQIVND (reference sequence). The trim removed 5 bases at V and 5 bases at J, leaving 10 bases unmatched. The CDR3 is CASSSISGLAGEETQYF. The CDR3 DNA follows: TGTGCCAGTAGTTCAATATCGGGACTAGCGGGAGAGGAGACCCAGTACTTC.

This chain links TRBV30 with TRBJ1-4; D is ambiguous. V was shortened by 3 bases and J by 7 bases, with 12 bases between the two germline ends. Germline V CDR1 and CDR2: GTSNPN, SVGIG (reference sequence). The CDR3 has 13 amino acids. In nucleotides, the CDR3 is TGTGCCTGGAGGGCAGGTGTCCGTGAAAAACTGTTTTTT. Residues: CAWRAGVREKLFF.

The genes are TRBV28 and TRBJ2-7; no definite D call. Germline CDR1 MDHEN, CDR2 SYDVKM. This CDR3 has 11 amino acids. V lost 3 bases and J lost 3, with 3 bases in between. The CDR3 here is CASSFRYEQYF. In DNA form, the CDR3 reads TGTGCCAGCAGTTTCCGCTACGAGCAGTACTTC. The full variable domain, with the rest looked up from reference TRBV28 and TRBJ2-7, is DVKVTQSSRYLVKRTGEKVFLECVQDMDHENMFWYRQDPGLGLRLIYFSYDVKMKEKGDIPEGYSVSREKKERFSLILESASTNQTSMYLCASSFRYEQYFGPGTRLTVT.

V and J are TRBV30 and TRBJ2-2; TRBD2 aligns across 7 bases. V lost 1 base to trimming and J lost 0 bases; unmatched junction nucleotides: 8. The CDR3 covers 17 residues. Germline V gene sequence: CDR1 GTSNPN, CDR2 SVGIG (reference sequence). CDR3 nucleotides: TGTGCCTGGAGTGGAAAATTAGGACTAGCGAACACCGGGGAGCTGTTTTTT. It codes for CAWSGKLGLANTGELFF.

The CDR3: CASSPNLTKGNSPLHF. The CDR3 DNA sequence: TGTGCCAGCTCACCAAACTTGACGAAGGGGAATTCACCCCTCCACTTT. The chain couples TRBV18 to TRBJ1-6; the D gene is possibly TRBD1 (5 bases). Germline V gene data show CDR1 as KGHSH and CDR2 as LQKENI. This CDR3 has 16 amino acids. V lost 2 bases and J 7 bases, leaving 15 bases between the germline ends.

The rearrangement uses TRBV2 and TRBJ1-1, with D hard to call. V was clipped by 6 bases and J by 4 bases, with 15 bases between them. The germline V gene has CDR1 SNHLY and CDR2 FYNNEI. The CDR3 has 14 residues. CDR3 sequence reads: CASRYPLTGTEAFF. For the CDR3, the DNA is TGTGCCAGCAGATATCCACTGACGGGCACTGAAGCTTTCTTT.

The CDR3 is CASSLGGGANTEAFF. The CDR3, as DNA: TGTGCCAGCAGCTTAGGAGGAGGGGCGAACACTGAAGCTTTCTTT. The V gene is TRBV7-2, the J gene TRBJ1-1; maybe TRBD1 (5 bases). CDR1 and CDR2 from the germline V gene are SGHTA and FQGNSA. The CDR3 totals 15 residues. The germline V and J ends were trimmed by 1 base and 1 base, with 10 bases remaining between them.

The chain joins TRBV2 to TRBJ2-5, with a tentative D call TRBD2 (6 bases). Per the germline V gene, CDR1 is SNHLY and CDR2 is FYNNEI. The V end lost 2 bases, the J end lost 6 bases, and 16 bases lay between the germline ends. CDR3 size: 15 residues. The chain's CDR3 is CASSERLVVSKTQYF. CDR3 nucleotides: TGTGCCAGCAGTGAAAGACTAGTGGTATCAAAGACCCAGTACTTC.

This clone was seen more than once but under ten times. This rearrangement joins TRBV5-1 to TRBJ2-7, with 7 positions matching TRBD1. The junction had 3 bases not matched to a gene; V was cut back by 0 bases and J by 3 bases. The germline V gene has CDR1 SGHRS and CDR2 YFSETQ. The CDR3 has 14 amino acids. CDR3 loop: CASSLGGGLYEQYF. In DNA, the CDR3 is TGCGCCAGCAGCTTGGGAGGGGGCCTCTACGAGCAGTACTTC.

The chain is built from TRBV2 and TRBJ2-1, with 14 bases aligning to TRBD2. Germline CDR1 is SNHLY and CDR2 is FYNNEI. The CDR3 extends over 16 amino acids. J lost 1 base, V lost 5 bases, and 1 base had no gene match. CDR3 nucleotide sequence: TGTGCCAGCAGTAGACTAGCGGGAGGGTCCTACAATGAGCAGTTCTTC. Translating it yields CASSRLAGGSYNEQFF. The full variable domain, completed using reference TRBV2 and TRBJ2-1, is EPEVTQTPSHQVTQMGQEVILRCVPISNHLYFYWYRQILGQKVEFLVSFYNNEISEKSEIFDDQFSVERPDGSNFTLKIRSTKLEDSAMYFCASSRLAGGSYNEQFFGPGTRLTVL.

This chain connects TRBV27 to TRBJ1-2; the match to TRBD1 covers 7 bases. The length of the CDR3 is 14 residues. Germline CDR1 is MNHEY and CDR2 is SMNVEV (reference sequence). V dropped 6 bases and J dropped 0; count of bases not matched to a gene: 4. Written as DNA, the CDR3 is TGTGCCAGCAGCCCGGGACAGTCTAACTATGGCTACACCTTC. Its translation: CASSPGQSNYGYTF.

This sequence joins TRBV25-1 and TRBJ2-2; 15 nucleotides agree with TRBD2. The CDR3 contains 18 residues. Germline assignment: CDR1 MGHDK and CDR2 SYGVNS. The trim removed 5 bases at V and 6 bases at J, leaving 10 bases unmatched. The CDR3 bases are TGTGCCAGCAGTTCCTGGACTAGCGGGAGGGCCGTCGCCGGGGAGCTGTTTTTT. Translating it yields CASSSWTSGRAVAGELFF.

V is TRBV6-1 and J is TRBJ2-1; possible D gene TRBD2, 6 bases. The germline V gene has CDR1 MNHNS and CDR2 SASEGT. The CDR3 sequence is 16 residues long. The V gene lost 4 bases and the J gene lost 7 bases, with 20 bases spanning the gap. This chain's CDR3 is CASSVSGRRRLNEQFF. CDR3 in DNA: TGTGCCAGCAGTGTCTCTGGGAGGAGGAGATTGAATGAGCAGTTCTTC.

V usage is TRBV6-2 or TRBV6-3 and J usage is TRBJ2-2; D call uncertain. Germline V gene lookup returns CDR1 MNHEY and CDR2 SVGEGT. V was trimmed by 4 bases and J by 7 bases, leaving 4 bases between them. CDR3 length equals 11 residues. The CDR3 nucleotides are TGTGCCAGCAGTTCCATCGGGGAGCTGTTTTTT. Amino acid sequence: CASSSIGELFF.

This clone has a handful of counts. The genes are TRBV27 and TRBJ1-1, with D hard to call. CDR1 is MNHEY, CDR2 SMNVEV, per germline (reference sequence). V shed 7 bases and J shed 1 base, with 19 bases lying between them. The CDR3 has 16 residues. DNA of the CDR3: TGTGCCAGCATCATACATCGCGGGCCGAAGAACACTGAAGCTTTCTTT. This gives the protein CASIIHRGPKNTEAFF.

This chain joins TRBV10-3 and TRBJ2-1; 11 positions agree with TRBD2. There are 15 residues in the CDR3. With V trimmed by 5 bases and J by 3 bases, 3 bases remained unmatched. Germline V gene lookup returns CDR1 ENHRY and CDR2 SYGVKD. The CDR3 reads CAISSTSGSYNEQFF. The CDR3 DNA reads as TGTGCCATCAGTTCCACTAGCGGGAGCTACAATGAGCAGTTCTTC.

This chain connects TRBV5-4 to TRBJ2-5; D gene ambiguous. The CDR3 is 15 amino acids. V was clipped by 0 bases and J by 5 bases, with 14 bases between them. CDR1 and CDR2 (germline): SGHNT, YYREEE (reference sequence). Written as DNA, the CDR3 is TGTGCCAGCAGCTTGGCTGATACGGTTCTGGAGACCCAGTACTTC. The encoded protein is CASSLADTVLETQYF. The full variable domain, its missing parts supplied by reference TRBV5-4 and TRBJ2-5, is ETGVTQSPTHLIKTRGQQVTLRCSSQSGHNTVSWYQQALGQGPQFIFQYYREEENGRGNFPPRFSGLQFPNYSSELNVNALELDDSALYLCASSLADTVLETQYFGPGTRLLVL.

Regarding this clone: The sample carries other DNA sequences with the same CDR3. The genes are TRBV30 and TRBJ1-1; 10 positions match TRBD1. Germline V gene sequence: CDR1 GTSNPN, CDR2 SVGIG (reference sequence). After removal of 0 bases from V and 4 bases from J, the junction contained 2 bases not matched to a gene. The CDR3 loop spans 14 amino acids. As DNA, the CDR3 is TGTGCCTGGAGTGTGGGACAGGGGACCACTGAAGCTTTCTTT. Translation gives CAWSVGQGTTEAFF.